This record covers a single T cell receptor beta chain. The antigen remains unidentified. Some clones are missing from TCRdb's copy, which holds only in-frame ones; the method was immunoSEQ multiplex PCR. The sample shows approximately 100,000 clones, approximately 78% of them seen only once. The CDR3 is made up of 14 amino acids. V trimming: 5 bases; J trimming: 2 bases; junction bases outside the gene matches: 3. Germline-derived CDR1 and CDR2 are MNHEY and SMNVEV (reference sequence). The sample originates from a study of radiotherapy plus CTLA-4 blockade in lung cancer. Looking at the study overall: Among all patients, 18% showed objective responses, while 30% to 35% had disease control.

Study-wide results and limits: Increased serum interferon-beta after radiation also reportedly predicted response strongly. Among blood TCR repertoires after radiotherapy plus ipilimumab, tumor-derived clones expanded.

The sample consisted of peripheral blood, taken from a patient treated with radiotherapy plus ipilimumab. The receptor was derived from a human donor with non-small cell lung cancer who had a partial response to radiotherapy plus ipilimumab. This chain connects TRBV27 to TRBJ2-7; TRBD2 agrees at 10 bases. DNA for the CDR3: TGTGCCAGCAGTAAGACTAGCGGGCCCTACGAGCAGTACTTC. It yields the protein CASSKTSGPYEQYF.